The rows below give T cell receptor beta chains drawn from one sample of a study of blood T cells in healthy people across ages. TCRdb reprocessed the 5' RACE reads with MiXCR, giving one entry per CDR3 protein. The sample has fewer than 1.5 million distinct CDR3 sequences; roughly 40% are singletons. The sequencing sample was made of blood. All receptors derive from a woman younger than 30 in good health. CDR3s include the opening cysteine and the closing phenylalanine or tryptophan. The D gene is left open where the match is weak. The listing skips clone size in some rows; elsewhere it reads once, few, many or a size class.

V: TRBV12-5
J: TRBJ1-5
D: NA
size: few
DNA: TGTGCTAGTGGTTTGGTACGTATGGGCAATCAGCCCCAGCATTTT
CDR3: CASGLVRMGNQPQHF

V: TRBV10-1
J: TRBJ2-5
D: NA
size: NA
DNA: TGCGCCAGCAGTGAGTCTCAGATACTCCAAGAGACCCAGTACTTC
CDR3: CASSESQILQETQYF

V: TRBV5-5
J: TRBJ2-3
D: TRBD2
size: NA
DNA: TGTGCCAGCAGCTTCCGACTAGCGGCGGCCACAGATACGCAGTATTTT
CDR3: CASSFRLAAATDTQYF

V: TRBV7-2
J: TRBJ1-2
D: NA
size: NA
DNA: TGTGCCAGCAGCACGGGGACTGGAGCTGGCTACACCTTC
CDR3: CASSTGTGAGYTF

V: TRBV12-3/TRBV12-4
J: TRBJ2-3
D: TRBD2
size: NA
DNA: TGTGCCAGCAGAACCGGGACTACCTCCCGTACGCAGTATTTT
CDR3: CASRTGTTSRTQYF

V: TRBV28
J: TRBJ2-4
D: NA
size: many
DNA: TGTGCCAGCAGTTTTCAGGGGGCCAAAAACATTCAGTACTTC
CDR3: CASSFQGAKNIQYF

V: TRBV4-1
J: TRBJ2-4
D: NA
size: many
DNA: TGCGCCAGCAGCCCCCCGGGGAACATTCAGTACTTC
CDR3: CASSPPGNIQYF

V: TRBV27
J: TRBJ1-5
D: TRBD1
size: NA
DNA: TGTGCCAGCAGTATGGGACAGAGCAATCAGCCCCAGCATTTT
CDR3: CASSMGQSNQPQHF

V: TRBV20-1
J: TRBJ2-7
D: NA
size: NA
DNA: TGCAGTGCTACAGGACAGAGTTCTACCTACGAGCAGTACTTC
CDR3: CSATGQSSTYEQYF

V: TRBV27
J: TRBJ1-5
D: NA
size: few
DNA: TGTGCCAGCAGTTTCCGGAGATTGAGCAATCAGCCCCAGCATTTT
CDR3: CASSFRRLSNQPQHF

V: TRBV25-1
J: TRBJ2-1
D: NA
size: NA
DNA: TGTGCCAGCAGCAAGAATCAGGGATCTCGAAAGCAGTTCTTC
CDR3: CASSKNQGSRKQFF

V: TRBV29-1
J: TRBJ2-2
D: NA
size: NA
DNA: TGCAGCGTTCACTCGGGACAGAACACCGGGGAGCTGTTTTTT
CDR3: CSVHSGQNTGELFF

V: TRBV20-1
J: TRBJ2-7
D: NA
size: NA
DNA: TGCAGTGCTAGAGTCCCCACTGTAACCTACGAGCAGTACTTC
CDR3: CSARVPTVTYEQYF

V: TRBV27
J: TRBJ2-7
D: TRBD2
size: NA
DNA: TGTGCCAGCAGTTCTCCCGGGGGGGGGAACCGGTACGAGCAGTACTTC
CDR3: CASSSPGGGNRYEQYF

V: TRBV15
J: TRBJ2-1
D: TRBD2
size: once
DNA: TGTGCCACCAGCAGAGGACGGGGAGCGGGAAATGAGCAGTTCTTC
CDR3: CATSRGRGAGNEQFF

V: TRBV7-9
J: TRBJ2-7
D: NA
size: NA
DNA: TGTGCCAGCAGCTTAGGGCCCTCGCGCGGGGATTACGAGCAGTACTTC
CDR3: CASSLGPSRGDYEQYF

V: TRBV2
J: TRBJ2-3
D: NA
size: few
DNA: TGTGCCAGCAGTGGACTCTCCACGCGGGGAGATACGCAGTATTTT
CDR3: CASSGLSTRGDTQYF

V: TRBV7-2
J: TRBJ2-1
D: TRBD2
size: once
DNA: TGTGCCACGAAAAGCGGGGGGGCCAGTGATGAGCAGTTCTTC
CDR3: CATKSGGASDEQFF

V: TRBV7-2
J: TRBJ2-7
D: TRBD2
size: few
DNA: TGTGCCAGCAGCTTAGCAGCGCCTAGCGGGAGTTGGTTGCCGTACGAGCAGTACTTC
CDR3: CASSLAAPSGSWLPYEQYF

V: TRBV7-9
J: TRBJ1-4
D: TRBD1
size: NA
DNA: TGTGCCAGCAGCGAGGGACAGGGATATGAAAAACTGTTTTTT
CDR3: CASSEGQGYEKLFF

V: TRBV12-3/TRBV12-4
J: TRBJ1-2
D: TRBD1
size: NA
DNA: TGTGCCAGCAGTAGGGGGCAGGCTGGCTACACCTTC
CDR3: CASSRGQAGYTF

V: TRBV12-3/TRBV12-4
J: TRBJ2-3
D: NA
size: NA
DNA: TGTGCCAGCTCGGGCCGGCCACTCACAGATACGCAGTATTTT
CDR3: CASSGRPLTDTQYF

V: TRBV10-3
J: TRBJ2-5
D: TRBD2
size: few
DNA: TGTGCCATCAGTGAAGGACTAGCGGGGAAAGAGACCCAGTACTTC
CDR3: CAISEGLAGKETQYF

V: TRBV12-3/TRBV12-4
J: TRBJ2-1
D: TRBD2
size: NA
DNA: TGTGCCAGCAGTGTTAGCGGGAGGGCCAGTGAGCAGTTCTTC
CDR3: CASSVSGRASEQFF

V: TRBV9
J: TRBJ2-7
D: NA
size: few
DNA: TGTGCCAGCAGCGTAGACGAGGACTCCTACGAGCAGTACTTC
CDR3: CASSVDEDSYEQYF

V: TRBV20-1
J: TRBJ1-5
D: NA
size: few
DNA: TGCAGTGCTAAGGACACCGTCAATCAGCCCCAGCATTTT
CDR3: CSAKDTVNQPQHF

V: TRBV29-1
J: TRBJ1-2
D: TRBD1
size: few
DNA: TGCAGCGGGGACGGGACAGACTATGGCTACACCTTC
CDR3: CSGDGTDYGYTF

V: TRBV2
J: TRBJ2-7
D: NA
size: NA
DNA: TGTGCCAGCAGCGTACGGGACCCCCGGTACAATGAGCAGTACTTC
CDR3: CASSVRDPRYNEQYF

V: TRBV6-5
J: TRBJ2-6
D: NA
size: NA
DNA: TGTGGAACAGGGGACTCCTCTGGGGCCAGCGTCCTGACTTTC
CDR3: CGTGDSSGASVLTF

V: TRBV18
J: TRBJ1-6
D: NA
size: NA
DNA: TGTGCCAGCTCAGCGGGCTATAATTCACCCCTCCACTTT
CDR3: CASSAGYNSPLHF

V: TRBV5-1
J: TRBJ2-5
D: TRBD1
size: NA
DNA: TGCGCCAGCAGCTTGTTCTACAGGGGGCGTTGGAAAGAGACCCAGTACTTC
CDR3: CASSLFYRGRWKETQYF

V: TRBV6-6
J: TRBJ2-7
D: NA
size: many
DNA: TGTGCCAGCAGTACGACAGAGGGGTCCTACGAGCAGTACTTC
CDR3: CASSTTEGSYEQYF

V: TRBV27
J: TRBJ2-3
D: NA
size: NA
DNA: TGTGCCAGCAAGCACAGGGGGGGTCCAGATACGCAGTATTTT
CDR3: CASKHRGGPDTQYF

V: TRBV7-2
J: TRBJ2-7
D: NA
size: NA
DNA: TGTGCCAGCAGCGTAAGCGTCAGCTACGAGCAGTACTTC
CDR3: CASSVSVSYEQYF

V: TRBV10-3
J: TRBJ2-2
D: NA
size: few
DNA: TGTGCCATCAGTGAGGGAACCGGGGAGCTGTTTTTT
CDR3: CAISEGTGELFF

V: TRBV11-3
J: TRBJ2-7
D: TRBD1
size: NA
DNA: TGTGCCAGCAGCTTAGGGGACAGAGCGACGTACAATGAGCAGTACTTC
CDR3: CASSLGDRATYNEQYF

V: TRBV20-1
J: TRBJ1-1
D: NA
size: NA
DNA: TGCAGTGCTAGAGAGGCAGGGATGAACACTGAAGCTTTCTTT
CDR3: CSAREAGMNTEAFF

V: TRBV4-1
J: TRBJ2-7
D: TRBD2
size: NA
DNA: TGCGCCAGCAGCCAAGGGACGACCGGGACTAGAAGCGAGCAGTACTTC
CDR3: CASSQGTTGTRSEQYF

V: TRBV10-3
J: TRBJ2-7
D: NA
size: NA
DNA: TGTGCCATTTCAAGGGGGGCCTACGAGCAGTACTTC
CDR3: CAISRGAYEQYF

V: TRBV7-9
J: TRBJ2-1
D: NA
size: NA
DNA: TGTGCCAGCGCGCGGGTAGGGACCCGCCAGTTCTTC
CDR3: CASARVGTRQFF

V: TRBV29-1
J: TRBJ1-1
D: NA
size: NA
DNA: TGCAGCGTAAAACCGACGGTAGCAAGTACTGAAGCTTTCTTT
CDR3: CSVKPTVASTEAFF

V: TRBV6-5
J: TRBJ1-6
D: TRBD1
size: NA
DNA: TGTGCCAGCAGTTATTTCCAGAACACGCGACAGGGGTGGGGACCCCTCCACTTT
CDR3: CASSYFQNTRQGWGPLHF

V: TRBV10-3
J: TRBJ2-7
D: TRBD1
size: NA
DNA: TGTGCCATCAGCGGGACAGGGAGTGGCGAGCAGTACTTC
CDR3: CAISGTGSGEQYF

V: TRBV12-3/TRBV12-4
J: TRBJ2-3
D: NA
size: NA
DNA: TGTGCCAGCAGAGCCCCCCTAGCGTTGGGGAGTGATACGCAGTATTTT
CDR3: CASRAPLALGSDTQYF

V: TRBV20-1
J: TRBJ2-7
D: TRBD1
size: NA
DNA: TGCAGTGCTGCCGGGACAGGGGGCACCTACGAGCAGTACTTC
CDR3: CSAAGTGGTYEQYF

V: TRBV20-1
J: TRBJ2-3
D: NA
size: NA
DNA: TGCAGTGCTAGTTTAACGACTAGCACAGATACGCAGTATTTT
CDR3: CSASLTTSTDTQYF

V: TRBV7-8
J: TRBJ2-1
D: NA
size: few
DNA: TGTGCCAGCAGCAAATCCCAGAGCTCCTACAATGAGCAGTTCTTC
CDR3: CASSKSQSSYNEQFF

V: TRBV20-1
J: TRBJ2-3
D: NA
size: NA
DNA: TGCAGTGCTAGAGATCTAGTCGGGGGCGCAGAATCCCCAGATACGCAGTATTTT
CDR3: CSARDLVGGAESPDTQYF

V: TRBV10-3
J: TRBJ2-5
D: NA
size: few
DNA: TGTGCCATCAGTGAAGGGGGGGCCCGCCAAGAGACCCAGTACTTC
CDR3: CAISEGGARQETQYF

V: TRBV4-1
J: TRBJ2-7
D: NA
size: many
DNA: TGCGCCAGCAGCGAAGGGGACATCGCCTACGAGCAGTACTTC
CDR3: CASSEGDIAYEQYF